The rows below give T cell receptor beta chains drawn from one sample of a study of OX40 agonist ivuxolimab in advanced cancers. The assay was immunoSEQ multiplex PCR, and TCRdb's table has in-frame clones only and misses some. Of some 95,000 clones listed, over 75% are singletons. Sample: CD4+ or CD8+ T cells sorted from blood, taken in a trial of the OX40 agonist ivuxolimab. These receptors all stem from an adult with an advanced solid tumor such as melanoma, head and neck, liver or kidney cancer. The CDR3 runs from the conserved cysteine through the conserved F or W. A D gene is named only where the DNA matches it firmly. Part of the rows lack a size; the others show once, few, many or a class for expanded clones.

J,D,size,V,DNA,CDR3
TRBJ2-1,-,-,TRBV2,TGTGCCAGCATAGGCCTCGTCTACAATGAGCAGTTCTTC,CASIGLVYNEQFF
TRBJ1-2,TRBD1,-,TRBV9,TGTGCCAGCAGCGCCTTGACAGGGAGGTTGTATGGCTACACCTTC,CASSALTGRLYGYTF
TRBJ2-7,-,-,TRBV7-9,TGTGCCAGCAGCTCCATGGGGGACAACCTTGACGAGCAGTACTTC,CASSSMGDNLDEQYF
TRBJ2-5,-,-,TRBV14,TGTGCCAGCAGCCAGGGAAGAACTGGGACCCAGTACTTC,CASSQGRTGTQYF
TRBJ1-5,-,once,TRBV4-1,TGCGCCAGCAGCCAAGGGAGGAATCAGCCCCAGCATTTT,CASSQGRNQPQHF
TRBJ1-2,TRBD1,once,TRBV28,TGTGCCAGCAGTCCCCACGCAGGGGGAATCTATGGCTACACCTTC,CASSPHAGGIYGYTF
TRBJ2-7,-,-,TRBV6-6,TGTGCCAGCAGTCACTCGAGTACAGGATCCTACGAGCAGTACTTC,CASSHSSTGSYEQYF
TRBJ2-3,-,-,TRBV27,TGTGCCAGCAGTTCACCTCCTACCCCCGATACGCAGTATTTT,CASSSPPTPDTQYF
TRBJ2-1,TRBD2,-,TRBV28,TGTGCCAGCAGTTCGAAGCGGGAGGGCCTAGTCGATGAGCAGTTCTTC,CASSSKREGLVDEQFF
TRBJ1-4,TRBD1,-,TRBV4-1,TGCGCCAGCAGCCACCCAGGGGGACGCTTGGCTAATGAAAAACTGTTTTTT,CASSHPGGRLANEKLFF
TRBJ2-1,TRBD2,once,TRBV7-9,TGTGCCAGCAGCTTCCGCGGGAGCCCCGGGCATGAGCAGTTCTTC,CASSFRGSPGHEQFF
TRBJ2-7,TRBD1,-,TRBV2,TGTGCCAGCAGTGCCGGACAGGGGGGATACGAGCAGTACTTC,CASSAGQGGYEQYF
TRBJ2-7,TRBD1,-,TRBV4-2,TGTGCCAGCAGCCAAGAATCGGGACAGCCATTTTACGAGCAGTACTTC,CASSQESGQPFYEQYF
TRBJ1-2,-,-,TRBV28,TGTGCCAGCAGTTTCCCATACTCCCTCTATGGCTACACCTTC,CASSFPYSLYGYTF
TRBJ1-1,-,few,TRBV11-3,TGTGCCAGCAGCTTCACAGGGCTCATGAACACTGAAGCTTTCTTT,CASSFTGLMNTEAFF
TRBJ2-3,-,-,TRBV28,TGTGCCAGCAGTTTTGGGGACGCAGCTAGCACAGATACGCAGTATTTT,CASSFGDAASTDTQYF
TRBJ2-7,-,-,TRBV7-2,TGTGCCAGCAGCTTAGGGCTAACCATGAACTACGAGCAGTACTTC,CASSLGLTMNYEQYF
TRBJ1-4,-,-,TRBV4-3,TGCGCCAGTAGCCAAGATACTGGGCGGGAAAAACTGTTTTTT,CASSQDTGREKLFF
TRBJ1-1,TRBD1,-,TRBV2,TGTGCCAGCATCGAGGGGACAGGGGTCACTGAAGCTTTCTTT,CASIEGTGVTEAFF
TRBJ1-5,-,-,TRBV21-1,TGTGCCAGCAGCACTCAACAGGGTTTTAACCTTGCACCATTCAATCAGCCCCAGCATTTT,CASSTQQGFNLAPFNQPQHF
TRBJ2-7,-,-,TRBV7-9,TGTGCCAGCAGCTCCGGACAACCACAGGGGGGGACCTACGAGCAGTACTTC,CASSSGQPQGGTYEQYF
TRBJ1-1,-,-,TRBV2,TGTGCCGGATCCTACTCTCAGGGCGAGAACACTGAAGCTTTCTTT,CAGSYSQGENTEAFF
TRBJ1-5,-,-,TRBV9,TGTGCCAGGATCGATAAGGGCAATCAGCCCCAGCATTTT,CARIDKGNQPQHF
TRBJ1-2,TRBD1,-,TRBV19,TGTGCCAGTAGTATAACCCCCCAGACAGGGGGCTATGGCTACACCTTC,CASSITPQTGGYGYTF
TRBJ2-1,TRBD1,-,TRBV11-3,TGTGCCAGCAGCTTCTACGACAGGGGCTCCTACAATGAGCAGTTCTTC,CASSFYDRGSYNEQFF
TRBJ1-5,-,-,TRBV15,TGTGCCACCTCTTTGAGGGGGTACGATCAGCCCCAGCATTTT,CATSLRGYDQPQHF
TRBJ1-4,TRBD1,-,TRBV7-2,TGTGCCAGCAGCTTAGGACAGGGGAATGAAAAACTGTTTTTT,CASSLGQGNEKLFF
TRBJ2-5,-,-,TRBV6-5,TGTGCCAGCAGTTACCGGTCAGGAGAGACCCAGTACTTC,CASSYRSGETQYF
TRBJ2-7,TRBD2,-,TRBV5-1,TGCGCCAGCAGCGCCAGGGGAGAGCGGGAGGGCCCTCTCTACGAGCAGTACTTC,CASSARGEREGPLYEQYF
TRBJ2-5,-,-,TRBV7-3,TGTGCCAGCAGCTTAACGCCTATGGGGGAGACCCAGTACTTC,CASSLTPMGETQYF
TRBJ2-1,TRBD1,-,TRBV27,TGTGCCAGCAGTTCGGGACAGGGGAATGAGCAGTTCTTC,CASSSGQGNEQFF
TRBJ2-2,TRBD1,-,TRBV6-6,TGTGCCATCGCCGGGACAGGGGATGCCGGGGAGCTGTTTTTT,CAIAGTGDAGELFF
TRBJ2-2,TRBD2,-,TRBV5-1,TGCGCCAGCAGCAATCTAGCGGGAGCTACCGAATACTACACCGGGGAGCTGTTTTTT,CASSNLAGATEYYTGELFF
TRBJ2-7,-,-,TRBV7-4,TGTGCCAGCAGCTTAGGGCTAGCGAATCGCTACGAGCAGTACTTC,CASSLGLANRYEQYF
TRBJ1-1,TRBD1,-,TRBV18,TGTGCCAGCTCACCACCGGGGACAGCCTTAGGGACTGAAGCTTTCTTT,CASSPPGTALGTEAFF
TRBJ2-7,-,-,TRBV6-5,TGTGCCAGCACGGACAGCTCCTACGAGCAGTACTTC,CASTDSSYEQYF